This T cell receptor (beta chain) originates from a study of cytomegalovirus exposure and HLA in healthy donors. Study-level points and caveats: At a 0.05 false discovery rate, a later analysis found 18,000 or so TCR beta sequences to be associated with HLA alleles.

Looked up from germline, CDR1 is SGDLS and CDR2 is YYNGEE. The CDR3 has 17 residues. The ends lost 3 bases at V and 5 bases at J; junction bases unmatched: 9. This PCR relied on a set of 60 Vbeta primers and 13 Jbeta primers. The assay was immunoSEQ multiplex PCR, and TCRdb's table has in-frame clones only and misses some. Of around 130,000 clones in the sample, roughly 77% were seen once. On this clone itself: Its antigen remains unknown.

The genes are TRBV9 and TRBJ2-5, with TRBD2 identical over 14 bases. The TCR sequence derives from a man younger than 40 in good health and CMV-seronegative. Sequenced material: PBMCs. CDR3 sequence (DNA): TGTGCCAGCAGCGCTAGACCGGGGACTAGCGGGAGTGAGACCCAGTACTTC. Residues: CASSARPGTSGSETQYF.